Listed here is a single T cell receptor beta chain. It lacks a known antigen. No much larger clonotype is one base removed from it; base qualities were not supplied. These data originate in a study of shared clonotypes between healthy human individuals (dated by TCRdb to about 2020). About the investigation overall: The cohort comprised two women and three men aged 18 to 49 years. For each donor, CD4 naive and CD4 memory were each run on three plates, CD8 naive on two plates, and CD8 memory on one plate. To estimate repertoire size and how much clonotype sharing occurs between individuals, the study deeply sequenced the blood TCR repertoires of five or six healthy adults. Libraries were prepared and TCR repertoires were sequenced by different laboratories using diverse techniques, in order to increase sequencing depth and limit assay-specific biases. Each donor's leukapheresis produced roughly between roughly 0.85 and 10 billion PBMCs.

The donors were healthy, HIV-negative adults who had no recently reported acute infections or vaccinations. Every donor was a Caucasian adult residing in Nashville, Tennessee, USA. CD8 memory samples consisted of magnetically selected CD45RO+ cells combined with CCR7-negative CD45RA+ effector memory (TemRA) cells. Blood was obtained by leukapheresis, after which PBMCs were separated by Ficoll-Histopaque density gradient centrifugation and cryopreserved in liquid nitrogen vapor phase. Analytical flow cytometry was used to check the purity and quantity of every magnetically sorted T cell population. From each sorted fraction, genomic DNA was isolated and quantified by UV absorbance on a Nanodrop 2000c. What the research found in general, with its limitations: Compared with non-shared clonotypes, clonotypes shared by all four sorted-subset donors had higher generation probabilities. Sampling was restricted to blood, and TCR repertoires in tissues likely differ from the TCR repertoires found in blood. Rarefaction of sorted-subset datasets indicated incomplete sequencing despite the large sequencing depth. The small number of donors limited the genetic and exposure-history diversity represented. When a handful of donors were compared, the shared fraction of clonotypes was about 5.2% for naive CD4, 3.5% to 4% for naive CD8, roughly 2.3% for memory CD4, and under 0.5% for memory CD8. Pairwise subsampling indicated that sequencing depth was expected to affect the degree of clonotype sharing among donors. Larger estimated clonotype richness was generally found for naive subsets than for memory subsets.

The CDR3, cysteine through phenylalanine, is 15 amino acids long. Only the CDR3 region is kept as DNA, spanning 45 bases read in frame from base 1. V drops 3 bases and J drops 0 bases, leaving 10 bases in between. As encoded in the germline V gene, CDR1 is SGHTA while CDR2 is FQGNSA. TCR CDR3 regions were amplified from genomic DNA by multiplex PCR using the deep immunoSEQ assay. Extracted genomic DNA from each cell subset was distributed evenly across all wells of several immunoSEQ 96-well plates, and each plate was treated as a replicate. Each replicate PCR for sorted subsets received about 200 ng genomic DNA, equal to tens of thousands of T cell genomes. Purified libraries were measured with a Qubit 3.0 fluorometer, size-checked on a Bioanalyzer 2100, and measured again with the KAPA Library Quantification kit. Every immunoSEQ 96-well plate was sequenced on a separate single-read 150-cycle Illumina NextSeq 550 flow cell. The study's processing was this. The immunoSEQ output contained only junctional sequences without quality scores, so filtering could not match that applied to full-length reads. Sequences were annotated with PyIR, a Python wrapper for IgBLAST v1.9, and V/J genes and CDR3 were assigned using IMGT germline references. Reads were removed for weak V/J assignments (E-value above 1e-6), missing CDR3, stop codons, out-of-frame junctions, or ambiguous translated residues. A V3J clonotype was defined by an identical inferred V gene, J gene, and CDR3 amino acid sequence. Percentage overlap between repertoires was calculated by dividing the number of shared unique clonotypes by the size of the smaller repertoire. Repertoire richness was assessed with RTK rarefaction, the Chao1 estimator, and Recon v2.1 estimates of unobserved clonotypes. OLGA was used to compute generation probabilities for all TCRbeta clonotypes that the gDNA method yielded from a few donors. As stored in TCRdb, this immuneACCESS dataset retains in-frame rearrangements with V and J assigned. A fraction of the clones does not appear; measured against another copy, unresolved V genes explain less than half of the discrepancy, and the remainder lacks a known reason. V, J and clone size are taken as reported in that table, and D and trimming were inferred from the DNA itself. The sample yields a few hundred thousand clones; about 96% were counted once. About 0.32% of the sample is taken by the ten largest.

The chain is assembled from TRBV7-2 and TRBJ2-3; TRBD2 is possibly the D segment (5 matching bases). The sequence derives from a man under 40 in good health. Sequenced material: memory CD8+ T cells sorted from blood. This specimen's cell subset or site label, per the study, means: CD45RO+ cells pooled with CCR7-negative TemRA cells. The DNA sequence is TGTGCCAGCAGCTTTAGGCGGGCGAGCACAGATACGCAGTATTTT. Translation gives CASSFRRASTDTQYF. The reference TRBV7-2 and TRBJ2-3 proteins fill in what lies around the CDR3, so the full variable domain reads GAGVSQSPSNKVTEKGKDVELRCDPISGHTALYWYRQSLGQGLEFLIYFQGNSAPDKSGLPSDRFSAERTGGSVSTLTIQRTQQEDSAVYLCASSFRRASTDTQYFGPGTRLTVL.